The rows below give T cell receptor beta chains drawn from one sample of a study of glioma-infiltrating T cells after dendritic cell vaccination. Clones were sequenced by immunoSEQ multiplex PCR, and TCRdb holds only the in-frame ones, with some missing. This sample has approximately 62,000 clones, with around nine tenths found just once. This sample comprised blood, obtained after dendritic cell vaccination. The source of these receptors is a human donor with glioblastoma. CDR3s include the opening cysteine and the closing phenylalanine or tryptophan. The order of the fields is V gene, D gene, J gene, clone size, CDR3 protein, CDR3 DNA. The D gene is left open where the match is weak. Not every row has a clone size; where given, it reads once, few, many or a size class.

TRBV19	TRBD1	TRBJ2-7	-	CATQTRTGGAFYEQYF	TGTGCCACCCAGACCAGGACAGGGGGCGCGTTCTACGAGCAGTACTTC
TRBV2	TRBD1	TRBJ2-5	-	CASTGTGILGETQYF	TGTGCCAGCACCGGGACAGGGATTCTCGGAGAGACCCAGTACTTC
TRBV19	-	TRBJ2-3	medium-sized	CASSIDRPRGSTDTQYF	TGTGCCAGTAGTATAGATCGACCGAGGGGGAGCACAGATACGCAGTATTTT
TRBV4-2	-	TRBJ2-1	-	CASSQNPSLSYNEQFF	TGTGCCAGCAGCCAAAACCCCTCGCTTAGCTACAATGAGCAGTTCTTC
TRBV29-1	-	TRBJ1-1	-	CSVRTYTGKNTEAFF	TGCAGCGTTCGAACCTATACAGGAAAGAACACTGAAGCTTTCTTT
TRBV4-3	-	TRBJ1-2	-	CASSQDDSLYGYTF	TGCGCCAGCAGCCAAGATGACAGCCTCTATGGCTACACCTTC
TRBV6-6	-	TRBJ1-5	-	CASTPRGPQHF	TGTGCCAGCACCCCTCGGGGGCCCCAGCATTTT
TRBV11-1	TRBD1	TRBJ2-3	-	CASSLGAGGNTDTQYF	TGTGCCAGCAGCTTAGGAGCAGGGGGCAACACAGATACGCAGTATTTT
TRBV6-5	-	TRBJ2-7	-	CASSYSGRDTYEQYF	TGTGCCAGCAGTTACTCAGGAAGGGACACCTACGAGCAGTACTTC
TRBV7-9	-	TRBJ1-5	once	CASSLASGGGNQPQHF	TGTGCCAGCAGCTTAGCTTCGGGGGGCGGCAATCAGCCCCAGCATTTT
TRBV5-1	-	TRBJ2-1	-	CASSPDGWGQVEQFF	TGCGCCAGCAGCCCCGATGGTTGGGGGCAGGTAGAGCAGTTCTTC
TRBV10-3	-	TRBJ1-2	-	CAISLSSSLSQGYGYTF	TGTGCCATCAGCCTTTCCTCTTCGTTATCGCAGGGCTATGGCTACACCTTC
TRBV5-6	-	TRBJ1-1	-	CASSSSGLNTEAFF	TGTGCCAGCAGCTCATCCGGTCTGAACACTGAAGCTTTCTTT
TRBV5-8	TRBD1	TRBJ2-2	-	CASSTRQGRGTGELFF	TGTGCCAGCAGCACCAGACAGGGGCGCGGGACCGGGGAGCTGTTTTTT
TRBV7-8	-	TRBJ1-3	-	CASSLVGPGNTIYF	TGTGCCAGCAGCTTAGTTGGGCCCGGAAACACCATATATTTT
TRBV5-6	TRBD2	TRBJ2-1	-	CASSYLSGGVYNEQFF	TGTGCCAGCAGCTACCTTAGCGGGGGGGTCTACAATGAGCAGTTCTTC
TRBV11-3	TRBD2	TRBJ2-1	-	CASSLVAGVWNEQFF	TGTGCCAGCAGCTTAGTAGCGGGTGTATGGAATGAGCAGTTCTTC
TRBV4-3	-	TRBJ2-7	few	CASSQDLGSSYEQYF	TGCGCCAGCAGCCAAGATCTAGGGAGCTCCTACGAGCAGTACTTC
TRBV5-4	TRBD1	TRBJ1-3	-	CASSSPTGGGNTIYF	TGTGCCAGCAGCTCCCCGACAGGGGGTGGAAACACCATATATTTT
TRBV5-6	TRBD1	TRBJ1-2	-	CASSPGQDYGYTF	TGTGCCAGCAGCCCAGGACAGGACTATGGCTACACCTTC